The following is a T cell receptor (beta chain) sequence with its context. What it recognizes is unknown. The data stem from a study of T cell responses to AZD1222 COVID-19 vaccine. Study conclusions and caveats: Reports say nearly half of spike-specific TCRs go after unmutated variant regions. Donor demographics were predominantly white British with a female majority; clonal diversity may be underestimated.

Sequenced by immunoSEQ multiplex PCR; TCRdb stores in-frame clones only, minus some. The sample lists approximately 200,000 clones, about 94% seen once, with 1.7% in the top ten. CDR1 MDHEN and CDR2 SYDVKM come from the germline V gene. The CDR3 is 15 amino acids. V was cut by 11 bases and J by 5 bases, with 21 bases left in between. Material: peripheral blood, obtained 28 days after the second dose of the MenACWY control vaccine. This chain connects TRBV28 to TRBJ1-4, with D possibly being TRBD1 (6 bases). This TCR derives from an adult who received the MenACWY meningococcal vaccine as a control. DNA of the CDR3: TGTGCCGGATCCCCCCAACAGGGACTCAATGAAAAACTGTTTTTT. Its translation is CAGSPQQGLNEKLFF.